A selection of T cell receptor beta chains follows, all from one sample in a study of identifying expanded T cells in peripheral blood. The method was immunoSEQ multiplex PCR; TCRdb's version includes in-frame clones alone and lacks a portion of them. Of around 47,000 clones in the sample, 82% were seen once. Sequencing was done on a sample of blood. These receptors were collected from a person aged 18 to 75 in good health. Each CDR3 is given with its conserved first and last residue. D genes are given only for firm matches. Expanded clones get a size class; other rows say once, few or many, or leave the size out.

d_gene	v_gene	j_gene	abundance	CDR3nt	CDR3aa
NA	TRBV4-2	TRBJ1-2	NA	TGTGCCAGCAGCCAAGATCTCCGGCTGGAGACAGGCTATGGCTACACCTTC	CASSQDLRLETGYGYTF
TRBD1	TRBV9	TRBJ1-2	medium-sized	TGTGCCAGCAGCGTAGCGGCAGGGGGCTCCTATGGCTACACCTTC	CASSVAAGGSYGYTF
NA	TRBV7-6	TRBJ1-4	few	TGTGCCAGCAGCCCGAGATCCGGGACACGGGCAGAAAAACTGTTTTTT	CASSPRSGTRAEKLFF
NA	TRBV5-4	TRBJ2-3	NA	TGTGCCAGCAGCTCCGGGAGTTCCCCCACAGATACGCAGTATTTT	CASSSGSSPTDTQYF
NA	TRBV11-3	TRBJ2-1	NA	TGTGCCAGCAGCTTATCATACCATGAGCAGTTCTTC	CASSLSYHEQFF
TRBD1	TRBV7-6	TRBJ2-5	NA	TGTGCCAGCAGCCTCGGGACAGACTTCCAAGAGACCCAGTACTTC	CASSLGTDFQETQYF
NA	TRBV5-5	TRBJ1-2	NA	TGTGCCAGCAGATTTGCAGAGGCGGCGCCCTATGGCTACACCTTC	CASRFAEAAPYGYTF
NA	TRBV18	TRBJ2-1	NA	TGTGCCAGCTCACCACCCCCCAGCAGCAATGAGCAGTTCTTC	CASSPPPSSNEQFF
NA	TRBV7-9	TRBJ2-5	NA	TGTGCCAGCAGCAGGGCCGCGGGGACCGCACAAGAGACCCAGTACTTC	CASSRAAGTAQETQYF
TRBD1	TRBV30	TRBJ1-5	NA	TGTGCCTGGGGGACAGGGTGGGATCAGCCCCAGCATTTT	CAWGTGWDQPQHF
NA	TRBV27	TRBJ1-2	NA	TGTGCCAGCAGTCCCCGGCGCTATAACTATGGCTACACCTTC	CASSPRRYNYGYTF
NA	TRBV6-5	TRBJ2-7	once	TGTGCCAGCAGGGAGCAGGTAGACCACGAGCAGTACTTC	CASREQVDHEQYF
TRBD1	TRBV18	TRBJ1-1	NA	TGTGCCAGCTCGCCGGGACAGAAAGCTTTCTTT	CASSPGQKAFF
TRBD1	TRBV9	TRBJ2-5	NA	TGTGCCAGCAGTGAGGAGACAGGGGTTCGAGAGACCCAGTACTTC	CASSEETGVRETQYF
NA	TRBV28	TRBJ2-5	NA	TGTGCCAGCGGGCCGGAGACCCAGTACTTC	CASGPETQYF
NA	TRBV30	TRBJ2-1	NA	TGTGCCTGGGAAAGACCAGGGGCCCGACTCTTC	CAWERPGARLF